This TCR beta chain was found in a study of shared clonotypes between healthy human individuals. Background on the study: Per donor, three plates held CD4 naive cells, three held CD4 memory, two held CD8 naive and one held CD8 memory.

This clone was detected a few times. Assay: immunoSEQ multiplex PCR; the TCRdb copy retains only in-frame clones and omits some. The sample holds millions of clones, just over 90% seen once. The ends were cut back, 5 bases at V and 9 bases at J, with 20 bases in the middle. The CDR3 is 16 residues long. The germline V gene encodes CDR1 LNHDA and CDR2 SQIVND (reference sequence). Only Caucasian adults living in Nashville, Tennessee served as donors. The sequenced sample consisted of naive CD4+ T cells sorted from blood. Described subset: CD45RA+ positively selected. This TCR derives from a young man in good health. V is TRBV19 and J is TRBJ1-6, with unresolved D. The CDR3 region is CASSALMAGRGSPLHF. Written as DNA, the CDR3 is TGTGCCAGTAGTGCCCTAATGGCAGGTCGAGGTTCACCCCTCCACTTT.